This T cell receptor beta chain originates from a study of blood T cells in healthy people across ages. Trimming took 5 bases from V and 2 from J; bases not matched to a gene: 10. The CDR3 totals 16 residues. The germline V gene has CDR1 MDHEN and CDR2 SYDVKM. This clonotype was observed a few times. Next came a second PCR, run for about 6 to 12 cycles, which used a sample-barcoded 5' primer along with a J-beta primer mix. Every cDNA molecule carried a tag from a template-switch adaptor bearing 12 random nucleotides. TCRdb processed the 5' RACE reads anew with MiXCR; each CDR3 protein has one entry. The sample gives about 1.4 million distinct CDR3 sequences, almost 60% of which show up once; 6.5% to 8.5% is in the top ten.

The receptor was derived from a man younger than 35 in good health. The chain recombines TRBV28 with TRBJ2-5, with 8 bases fitting TRBD2. The material sequenced was blood. This chain's CDR3 is CASSPGGGREQETQYF. CDR3 bases: TGTGCCAGCAGTCCGGGGGGGGGACGCGAACAAGAGACCCAGTACTTC.